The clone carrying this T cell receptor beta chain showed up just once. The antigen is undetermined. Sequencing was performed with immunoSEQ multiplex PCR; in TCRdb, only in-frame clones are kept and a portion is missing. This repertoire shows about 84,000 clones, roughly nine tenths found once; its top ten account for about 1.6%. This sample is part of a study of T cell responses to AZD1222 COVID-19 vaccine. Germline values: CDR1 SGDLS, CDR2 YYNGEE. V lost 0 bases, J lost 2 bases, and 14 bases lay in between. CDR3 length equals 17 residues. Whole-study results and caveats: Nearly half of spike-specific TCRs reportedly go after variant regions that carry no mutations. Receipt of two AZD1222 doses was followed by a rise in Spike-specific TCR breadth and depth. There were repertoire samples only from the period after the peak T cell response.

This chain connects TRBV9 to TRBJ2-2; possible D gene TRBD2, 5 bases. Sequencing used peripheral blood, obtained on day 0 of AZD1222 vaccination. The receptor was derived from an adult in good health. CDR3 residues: CASSVDPSGANTGELFF. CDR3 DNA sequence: TGTGCCAGCAGCGTAGACCCCAGCGGAGCCAACACCGGGGAGCTGTTTTTT.